One sample yielded the 14 T cell receptor beta chains listed below, sequenced in a study of CD8 T cells in Susac syndrome. Reverse transcription of roughly 0.45 to 1 ug RNA was performed with random hexamers. One entry per CDR3 protein results from TCRdb running MiXCR on the immunoSEQ multiplex PCR reads. Here the sample spans 100,000 to 150,000 distinct CDR3 sequences, roughly 95% being singletons. Material: CD4+ T cells from PBMCs. These receptors were obtained from a human donor with Susac syndrome.

The rearrangement links TRBV4-3 to TRBJ1-2; 9 nucleotides agree with TRBD1. This CDR3 contains 14 residues. Germline CDR1 is LGHNA and CDR2 is YSLEER. V lost 2 bases, J lost 7 bases, and 5 bases stayed unmatched. This CDR3 is CASSQRDRAAGYTF. Here the CDR3 DNA reads TGCGCCAGCAGCCAAAGGGACAGGGCGGCTGGCTACACCTTC.

The chain recombines TRBV20-1 with TRBJ1-1; TRBD1 is a possible D gene (5 bases). This CDR3 spans 12 amino acids. From germline, CDR1 is DFQATT and CDR2 SNEGSKA (reference sequence). V was shortened by 3 bases and J by 4 bases, with 9 bases between the two germline ends. The CDR3 nucleotides read TGCAGTGCTAGCGGGGGTTCCACTGAAGCTTTCTTT. This gives the protein CSASGGSTEAFF.

J is TRBJ2-7 and V is TRBV5-6, with 7 bases that match TRBD2. Germline CDR1 SGHDT, CDR2 YYEEEE. This CDR3 spans 15 amino acids. Trimming removed 4 bases from V and 6 bases from J; junction bases left unmatched: 13. In nucleotides, the CDR3 is TGTGCCAGCAGCCGTACCGGGACCCAGCGGGGCGAGCAGTACTTC. This encodes CASSRTGTQRGEQYF.

This clonotype was seen once. The rearrangement uses TRBV6-5 and TRBJ2-7; tentative D call: TRBD1 (6 bases). Germline V lookup: CDR1 MNHEY, CDR2 SVGAGI. The CDR3 contains 14 residues. Between the trimmed V and J ends, which lost 2 bases and 1 base, there was a span of 9 bases. Written as DNA, the CDR3 is TGTGCCAGCAGTTACCGGGACAAGTCCTACGAGCAGTACTTC. Translation: CASSYRDKSYEQYF.

This clonotype has only one observation. The J gene is TRBJ2-7, the V gene TRBV20-1, with D perhaps matching TRBD2 (6 bases). V lost 5 bases and J lost 0, with 14 bases in between. The CDR3 length is 14 residues. From germline, CDR1 is DFQATT and CDR2 SNEGSKA (reference sequence). This CDR3 is CSAFSGRTSYEQYF. The CDR3, as DNA: TGCAGTGCTTTTAGCGGTCGGACCTCCTACGAGCAGTACTTC.

The chain uses TRBV4-2 and TRBJ2-2; D not resolved. Germline values: CDR1 LGHNA, CDR2 YNFKEQ. The CDR3 sequence is 16 residues long. The ends were cut back, 4 bases at V and 0 bases at J, with 12 bases in the middle. DNA for the CDR3: TGTGCCAGCAGCCCCCCCAAGGCAGCGAACACCGGGGAGCTGTTTTTT. Protein sequence: CASSPPKAANTGELFF.

The rearrangement links TRBV20-1 to TRBJ2-2; D not resolved. Germline CDR1 and CDR2: DFQATT and SNEGSKA (reference sequence). The CDR3 contains 12 residues. Between the trimmed V and J ends, which lost 2 bases and 3 bases, there was a span of 4 bases. CDR3 sequence reads: CSARQDTGELFF. The CDR3 DNA follows: TGCAGTGCTAGACAAGACACCGGGGAGCTGTTTTTT.

Here the CDR3 reads CASSFLTSGKGNTGELFF. In nucleotides, the CDR3 is TGTGCCAGCAGTTTCCTGACTAGCGGGAAGGGGAACACCGGGGAGCTGTTTTTT. The rearrangement links TRBV28 to TRBJ2-2; 11 bases align to TRBD2. Germline CDR1 MDHEN, CDR2 SYDVKM. The CDR3 runs 18 residues. Losses at the gene ends were 3 bases for V and 1 base for J; bases not matched to a gene: 7.

The genes are TRBV27 and TRBJ1-1; D unresolved. Trimming removed 6 bases from V and 0 bases from J, with 5 bases in between. The CDR3 is 12 residues long. Germline CDR1 reads MNHEY; CDR2 reads SMNVEV (reference sequence). DNA for the CDR3: TGTGCCAGCAGGGCCGTGAACACTGAAGCTTTCTTT. It is translated as CASRAVNTEAFF.

The chain links TRBV9 to TRBJ2-2; D uncertain. Germline V gives CDR1 SGDLS, CDR2 YYNGEE. V was cut by 4 bases and J by 0 bases, with 7 bases left in between. The CDR3 has 14 residues. CDR3 DNA: TGTGCCAGCAGCCCCCTATCGAACACCGGGGAGCTGTTTTTT. Its translation is CASSPLSNTGELFF.

The V gene is TRBV12-3 or TRBV12-4, the J gene TRBJ2-1; TRBD1 aligns across 8 bases. The CDR3 length is 14 residues. V was pared by 3 bases and J by 8 bases, with 6 bases of the junction left unmatched. CDR3 loop: CASSFRDRRDEQFF. CDR3 sequence (DNA): TGTGCCAGCAGTTTCAGGGACAGGAGAGATGAGCAGTTCTTC.

This clonotype was seen just once. The chain is built from TRBV28 and TRBJ1-4, with no clear D. The CDR3 loop spans 11 amino acids. Between the trimmed V and J ends, which lost 8 bases and 5 bases, there was a span of 6 bases. In germline, CDR1 is MDHEN, CDR2 SYDVKM. CDR3: CASARNEKLFF. In nucleotides, the CDR3 is TGTGCCAGCGCCCGCAATGAAAAACTGTTTTTT.

The rearrangement links TRBV11-3 to TRBJ2-1; possible D gene TRBD2, 6 bases. Trimming took off 4 bases at V and 12 bases at J, with 16 bases between the two ends. The germline gives CDR1 SGHNT, CDR2 YENEEA. The CDR3 runs to 13 residues. CDR3 nucleotides: TGTGCCAGCAGCTCCCTCCGGGAGCAGGGGCAGTTCTTC. It is translated as CASSSLREQGQFF.

This chain links TRBV6-5 with TRBJ2-1, with D perhaps TRBD2 (5 bases). This CDR3 has 12 amino acids. Trimming left V 7 bases short and J 10 bases short, with 14 bases between. Germline V CDR1 and CDR2: MNHEY, SVGAGI. CDR3 residues: CASTGRGGEQFF. The CDR3 region has the DNA TGTGCCAGCACTGGGAGAGGTGGGGAGCAGTTCTTC.